This T cell receptor beta chain was identified during a study of CD8 T cells in Susac syndrome. This CDR3 has 16 residues. J was trimmed by 7 bases and V by 3 bases; bases with no gene match: 11. The V gene's germline CDR1 is DFQATT and CDR2 SNEGSKA (reference sequence). It was with random hexamers that 0.5 to 1 ug RNA was reverse transcribed. MiXCR, run by TCRdb on the immunoSEQ multiplex PCR reads, gives a single entry per CDR3 protein. The sample includes about 190,000 distinct CDR3 sequences, 95% of them seen just once. The specimen sequenced was CD4+ T cells from PBMCs. The receptor was derived from a human donor with Susac syndrome. V and J are TRBV20-1 and TRBJ2-3, with TRBD2 matching 12 bases. CDR3 loop: CSARGLAGGRGYTQYF. In nucleotides, the CDR3 is TGCAGTGCTAGGGGTCTAGCGGGGGGGAGAGGGTATACGCAGTATTTT.